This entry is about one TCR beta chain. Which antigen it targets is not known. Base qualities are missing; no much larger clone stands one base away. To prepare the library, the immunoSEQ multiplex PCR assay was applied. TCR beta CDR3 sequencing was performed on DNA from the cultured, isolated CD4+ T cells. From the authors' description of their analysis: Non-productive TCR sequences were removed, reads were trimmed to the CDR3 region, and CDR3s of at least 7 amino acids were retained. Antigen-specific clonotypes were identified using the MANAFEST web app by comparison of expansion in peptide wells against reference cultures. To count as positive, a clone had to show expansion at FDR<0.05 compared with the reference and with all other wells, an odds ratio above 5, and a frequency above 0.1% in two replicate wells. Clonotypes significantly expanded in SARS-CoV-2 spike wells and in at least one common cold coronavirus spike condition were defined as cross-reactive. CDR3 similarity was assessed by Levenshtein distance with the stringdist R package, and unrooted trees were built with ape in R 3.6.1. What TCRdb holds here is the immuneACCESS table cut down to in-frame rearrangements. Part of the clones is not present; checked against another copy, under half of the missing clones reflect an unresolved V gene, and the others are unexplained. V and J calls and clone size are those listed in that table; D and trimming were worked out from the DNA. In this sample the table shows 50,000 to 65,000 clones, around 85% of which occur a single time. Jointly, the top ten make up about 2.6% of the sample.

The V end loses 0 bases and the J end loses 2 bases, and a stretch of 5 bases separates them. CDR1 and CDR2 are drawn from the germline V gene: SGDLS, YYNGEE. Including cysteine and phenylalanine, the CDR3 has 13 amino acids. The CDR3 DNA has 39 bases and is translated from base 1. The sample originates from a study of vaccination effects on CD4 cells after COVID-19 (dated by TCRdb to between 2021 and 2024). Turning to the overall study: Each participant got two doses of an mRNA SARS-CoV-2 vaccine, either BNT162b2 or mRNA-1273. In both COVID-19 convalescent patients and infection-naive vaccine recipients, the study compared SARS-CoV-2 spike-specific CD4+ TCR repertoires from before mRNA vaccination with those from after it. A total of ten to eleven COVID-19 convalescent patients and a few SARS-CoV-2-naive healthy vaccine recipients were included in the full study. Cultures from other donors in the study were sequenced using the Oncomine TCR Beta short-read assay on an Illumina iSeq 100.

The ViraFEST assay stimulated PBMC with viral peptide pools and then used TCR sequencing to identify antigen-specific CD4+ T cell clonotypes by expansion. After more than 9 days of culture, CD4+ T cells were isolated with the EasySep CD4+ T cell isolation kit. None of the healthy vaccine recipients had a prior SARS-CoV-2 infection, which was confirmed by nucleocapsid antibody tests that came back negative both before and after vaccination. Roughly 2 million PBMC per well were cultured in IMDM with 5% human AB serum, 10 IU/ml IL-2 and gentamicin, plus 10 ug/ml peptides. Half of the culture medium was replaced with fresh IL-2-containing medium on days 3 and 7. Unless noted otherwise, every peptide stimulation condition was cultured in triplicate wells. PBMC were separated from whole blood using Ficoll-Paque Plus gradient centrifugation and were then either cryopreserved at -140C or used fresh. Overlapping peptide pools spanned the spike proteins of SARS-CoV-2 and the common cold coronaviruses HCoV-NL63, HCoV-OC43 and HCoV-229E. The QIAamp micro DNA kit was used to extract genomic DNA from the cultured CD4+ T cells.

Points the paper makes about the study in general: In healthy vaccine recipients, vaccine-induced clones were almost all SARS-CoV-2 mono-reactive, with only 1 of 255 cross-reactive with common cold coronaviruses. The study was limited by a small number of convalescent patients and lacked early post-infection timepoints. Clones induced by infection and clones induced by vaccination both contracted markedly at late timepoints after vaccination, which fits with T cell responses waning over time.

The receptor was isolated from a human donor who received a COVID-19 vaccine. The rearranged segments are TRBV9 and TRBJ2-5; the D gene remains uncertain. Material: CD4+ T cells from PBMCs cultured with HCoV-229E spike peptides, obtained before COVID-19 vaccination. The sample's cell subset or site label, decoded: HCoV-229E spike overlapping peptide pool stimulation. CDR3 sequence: CASSVDGQETQYF. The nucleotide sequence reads TGTGCCAGCAGCGTAGACGGGCAAGAGACCCAGTACTTC.